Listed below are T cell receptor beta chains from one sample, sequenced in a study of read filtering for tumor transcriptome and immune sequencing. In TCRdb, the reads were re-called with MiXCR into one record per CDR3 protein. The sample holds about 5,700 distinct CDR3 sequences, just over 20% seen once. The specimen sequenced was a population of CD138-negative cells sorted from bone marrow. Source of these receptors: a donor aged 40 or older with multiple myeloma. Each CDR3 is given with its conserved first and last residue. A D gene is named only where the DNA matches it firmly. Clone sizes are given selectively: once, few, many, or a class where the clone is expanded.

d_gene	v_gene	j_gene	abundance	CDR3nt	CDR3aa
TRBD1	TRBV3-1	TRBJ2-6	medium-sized	TGTGCCAGCAGCCTACGGGACAGTCTTGTAGGCTCTGGGGCCAACGTCCTGACTTTC	CASSLRDSLVGSGANVLTF
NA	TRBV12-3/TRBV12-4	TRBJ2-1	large	TGTGCCAGCACCCTTTCCAGCCATGAGCAGTTCTTC	CASTLSSHEQFF
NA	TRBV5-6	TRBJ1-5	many	TGTGCCAGCAGCTTGGGGGGCCTTGGTAGCAATCAGCCCCAGCATTTT	CASSLGGLGSNQPQHF
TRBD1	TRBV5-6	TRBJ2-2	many	TGTGCCAGCAAACAAGGACAGGGGGTTAGCGGGGAGCTGTTTTTT	CASKQGQGVSGELFF
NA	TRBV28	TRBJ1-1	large	TGTGCCAGCAGTACTCTTCATATTCAAGGAAGCCCGAGAGCTTTCTTT	CASSTLHIQGSPRAFF
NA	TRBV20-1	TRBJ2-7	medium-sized	TGCAGTGTCCCAGGAGGTCACCTCTCCTACGAGCAGTACTTC	CSVPGGHLSYEQYF
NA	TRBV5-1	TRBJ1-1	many	TGCGCCAGCAGCGCGTCCCTGGACGGACTGGCCGTTGAAGCTTTCTTT	CASSASLDGLAVEAFF
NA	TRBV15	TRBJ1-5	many	TGTGCCACCAGCAGGACGAGTTGGGCTAGCAATCAGCCCCAGCATTTT	CATSRTSWASNQPQHF
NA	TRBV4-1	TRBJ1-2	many	TGCGCCAGCAGCCAAAGTTTTGGCGGCAGCTATGGCTACACCTTC	CASSQSFGGSYGYTF
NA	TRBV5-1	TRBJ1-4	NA	TGCGCCAGCAGCCCGCCCGGAAGTGAAATACTGTTTTTT	CASSPPGSEILFF
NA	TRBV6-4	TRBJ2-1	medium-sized	TGTGCCAGCAACTTACTCTCGGAGTTCTTC	CASNLLSEFF
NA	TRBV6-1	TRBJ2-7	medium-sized	TGTGCCAGCAGTGAAATAGGCAGCTCCTACGAGCAGTACTTC	CASSEIGSSYEQYF
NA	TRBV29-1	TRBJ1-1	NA	TGCAGCGTTGTAGGAGGGACTGAAGCTTTCTTT	CSVVGGTEAFF
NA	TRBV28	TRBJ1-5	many	TGTGCCAGCAGAATGCGAGGGGGCAATCAGCCCCAGCATTTT	CASRMRGGNQPQHF
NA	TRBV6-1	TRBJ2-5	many	TGTGCCAGCAGTGAATTGAGGTTCGAGACCCAGTACTTC	CASSELRFETQYF
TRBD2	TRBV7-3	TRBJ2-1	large	TGTGCCAGCAGCTGGACCAGCGGGAGCTCCTACAATGAGCAGTTCTTC	CASSWTSGSSYNEQFF
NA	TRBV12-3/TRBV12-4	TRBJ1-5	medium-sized	TGTGCCAGCAGTTTAAAGGGGACTAATCAGCCCCAGCATTTT	CASSLKGTNQPQHF
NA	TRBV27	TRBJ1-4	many	TGTGCCAGCAGTTTACAGGGGTTTGATGAAAAACTGTTTTTT	CASSLQGFDEKLFF
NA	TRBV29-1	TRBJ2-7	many	TGCAGCGTTGTTCGGCAGTCTTTGAACGAGCAGTACTTC	CSVVRQSLNEQYF
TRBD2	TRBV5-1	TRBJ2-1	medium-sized	TGCGCCAGCAGCTTGAGAGCGGGAGTGGGAAATGAGCAGTTCTTC	CASSLRAGVGNEQFF
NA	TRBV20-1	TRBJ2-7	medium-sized	TGCAGTGCTAGTAGGGGGAGCGAGCAGTACTTC	CSASRGSEQYF
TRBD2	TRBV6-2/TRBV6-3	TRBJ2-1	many	TGTGCCAGCAGCAGTCTAGCGGGAGGGCACAATGAGCAGTTCTTC	CASSSLAGGHNEQFF
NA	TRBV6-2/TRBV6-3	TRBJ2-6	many	TGTGCCAGCAGTTACGAGGCCCCTGGGGCCAACGTCCTGACTTTC	CASSYEAPGANVLTF
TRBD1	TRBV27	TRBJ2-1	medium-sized	TGTGCCACGGAAACCGGGACAGGGGGCAATGAGCAGTTCTTC	CATETGTGGNEQFF
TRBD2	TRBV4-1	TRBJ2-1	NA	TGCGGCACCAGCCAAGTGCCTAGCGGGAGATTTAATGAGCAGTTCTTC	CGTSQVPSGRFNEQFF
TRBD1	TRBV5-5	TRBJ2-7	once	TGTGCCAGCAGCCCCCCGGGACAGCTCGCCTACGAGCAGTACTTC	CASSPPGQLAYEQYF
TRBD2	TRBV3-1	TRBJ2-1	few	TGTGCCAGCAGCCAAGAGGGTCCCGGCGAGAGGACTAGCGGGAGTAGGGGGTACAATGAGCAGTTCTTC	CASSQEGPGERTSGSRGYNEQFF
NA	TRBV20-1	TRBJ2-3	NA	TGCAGTGCTATCCCGGCAGAGATCAGCACAGATACGCAGTATTTT	CSAIPAEISTDTQYF
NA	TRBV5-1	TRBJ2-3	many	TGCGCCAGCAGCTTGGCCCACACAGATACGCAGTATTTT	CASSLAHTDTQYF
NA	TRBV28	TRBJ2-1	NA	TGTGCCAGCAGCTTTAGCGGTGGCAATGAGCAGTTCTTC	CASSFSGGNEQFF
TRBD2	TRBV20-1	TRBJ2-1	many	TGCAGTGCTAGGGTGTTGCTAGCGGGAGGGAAATACAATGAGCAGTTCTTC	CSARVLLAGGKYNEQFF
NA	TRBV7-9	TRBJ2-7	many	TGTGCCAGCAGCTTAACGCCGCGGGACGACGAGCAGTACTTC	CASSLTPRDDEQYF
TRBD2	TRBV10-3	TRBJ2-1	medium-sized	TGTGCCATCAGTGAGTCCCCTAGCGGGAGTATATATGAGCAGTTCTTC	CAISESPSGSIYEQFF
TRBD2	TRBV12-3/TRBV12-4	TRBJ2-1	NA	TGTGCCAGTAGGACACTAGCGGGAGATAATGAGCAGTTCTTC	CASRTLAGDNEQFF
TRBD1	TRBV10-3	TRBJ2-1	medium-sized	TGTGCCACCCAAGACAGGGAATTACACAATGAGCAGTTCTTC	CATQDRELHNEQFF
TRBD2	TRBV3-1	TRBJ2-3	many	TGTGCCAGCAGCCAAGTTGGTTGCGGGAGGGATACAGATACGCAGTATTTT	CASSQVGCGRDTDTQYF
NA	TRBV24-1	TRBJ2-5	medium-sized	TGTGCCACCAGTGGCGGGGAGACCCAGTACTTC	CATSGGETQYF
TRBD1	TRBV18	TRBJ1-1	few	TGTGCCAGCTCACCGGGACAGGGGATGGGGAACACTGAAGCTTTCTTT	CASSPGQGMGNTEAFF
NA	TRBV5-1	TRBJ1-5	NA	TGCGCCAGCAGTCCGGGGGGAGACACGCAGCATTTT	CASSPGGDTQHF
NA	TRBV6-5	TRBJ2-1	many	TGTGCCAGCAGTTACTCGGTAGTTCATAATGAGCAGTTCTTC	CASSYSVVHNEQFF
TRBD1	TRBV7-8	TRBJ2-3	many	TGTGCCAGCAGCAAGCTCGGACAGGGAAGCACAGATACGCAGTATTTT	CASSKLGQGSTDTQYF